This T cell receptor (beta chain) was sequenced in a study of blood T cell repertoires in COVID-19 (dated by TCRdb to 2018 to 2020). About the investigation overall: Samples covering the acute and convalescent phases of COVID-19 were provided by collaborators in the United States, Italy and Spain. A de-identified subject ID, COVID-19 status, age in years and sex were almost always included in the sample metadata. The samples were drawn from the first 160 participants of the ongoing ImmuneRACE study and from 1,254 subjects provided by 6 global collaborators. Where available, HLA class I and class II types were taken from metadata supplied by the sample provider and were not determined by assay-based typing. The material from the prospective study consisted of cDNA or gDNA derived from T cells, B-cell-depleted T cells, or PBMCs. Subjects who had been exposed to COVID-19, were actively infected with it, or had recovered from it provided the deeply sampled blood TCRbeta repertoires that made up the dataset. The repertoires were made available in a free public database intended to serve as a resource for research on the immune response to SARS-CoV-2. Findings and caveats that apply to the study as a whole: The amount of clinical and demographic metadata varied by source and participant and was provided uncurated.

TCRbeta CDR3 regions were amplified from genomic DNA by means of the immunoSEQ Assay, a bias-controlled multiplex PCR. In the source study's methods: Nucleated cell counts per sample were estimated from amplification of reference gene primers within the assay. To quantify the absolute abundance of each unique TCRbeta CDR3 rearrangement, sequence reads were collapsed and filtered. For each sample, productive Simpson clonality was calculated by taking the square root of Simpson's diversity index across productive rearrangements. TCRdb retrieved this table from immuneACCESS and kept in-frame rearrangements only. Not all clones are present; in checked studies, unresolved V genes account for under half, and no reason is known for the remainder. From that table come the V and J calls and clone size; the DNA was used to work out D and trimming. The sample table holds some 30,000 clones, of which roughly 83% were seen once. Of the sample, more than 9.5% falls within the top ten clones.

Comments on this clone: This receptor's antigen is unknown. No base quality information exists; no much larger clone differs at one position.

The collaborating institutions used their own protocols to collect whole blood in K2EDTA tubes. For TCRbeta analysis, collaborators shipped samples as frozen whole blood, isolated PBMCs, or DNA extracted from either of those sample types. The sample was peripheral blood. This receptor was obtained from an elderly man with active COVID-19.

CDR3 protein: CASSSDRTNTEAFF. DNA sequence: TGTGCCAGCAGCTCGGACAGGACTAACACTGAAGCTTTCTTT. The chain is assembled from TRBV7-8 and TRBJ1-1, with 7 junctional bases fitting TRBD1. CDR1 SGHVS and CDR2 FQNEAQ are derived from the germline V gene. Here V drops 4 bases and J drops 2 bases, and the junction holds 4 bases not matched to any gene. The CDR3 covers 14 residues, taking in both the cysteine and the phenylalanine. Here the CDR3 DNA is all that survives: 42 bases in frame from base 1.